This is a list of T cell receptor beta chains from one sample in a study of cytomegalovirus exposure and HLA in healthy donors. The assay was immunoSEQ multiplex PCR, and TCRdb's table has in-frame clones only and misses some. In the table there are about 130,000 clones, around 80% of which are singletons. The sample comprised PBMCs. The receptors here all came from a boy aged 2 to 10 in good health and CMV-seronegative. The CDR3 runs from the conserved cysteine through the conserved F or W. The D gene is left open where the match is weak. Some rows have no size entry. The others give once, few or many, or a class for an expanded clone.

J,D,V,size,DNA,CDR3
TRBJ1-1,NA,TRBV19,NA,TGTGCCAGCGAGGGACAAGCGAACACTGAAGCTTTCTTT,CASEGQANTEAFF
TRBJ1-4,NA,TRBV9,NA,TGTGCCAGCACCTTGGGGGCTGGGACTAATGAAAAACTGTTTTTT,CASTLGAGTNEKLFF
TRBJ1-1,NA,TRBV6-1,NA,TGTGCCAGCAGTGGGTCCTTTATGACAGCGTTCATGAACACTGAAGCTTTCTTT,CASSGSFMTAFMNTEAFF
TRBJ2-3,TRBD2,TRBV2,NA,TGTGCCAGCACCGAACCCAACCTAGCGGGAAGCACAGATACGCAGTATTTT,CASTEPNLAGSTDTQYF
TRBJ1-2,TRBD1,TRBV15,NA,TGTGCCACCAGCAGTGGACAGGGGGCGATGAGTGGCTACACCTTC,CATSSGQGAMSGYTF
TRBJ2-3,TRBD2,TRBV11-2,NA,TGTGCCAGCAGCGTGGTAGCGGGAGGTAGAGATACGCAGTATTTT,CASSVVAGGRDTQYF
TRBJ1-5,NA,TRBV1,NA,TGCACCAGCAGGCAAGATCCTCTCGACGGGTCTAGCAATCAGCCCCAGCATTTT,CTSRQDPLDGSSNQPQHF
TRBJ2-1,NA,TRBV7-2,NA,TGTGCCAGCAGCGTCTTAGAGCCGGTTATTGTCGATGAGCAGTTCTTC,CASSVLEPVIVDEQFF
TRBJ2-4,NA,TRBV27,NA,TGTGCCAGCAGTCCACTGACAGTAACGCGAAACATTCAGTACTTC,CASSPLTVTRNIQYF
TRBJ1-1,NA,TRBV30,few,TGTGCCTGGAGTGTAACTCTCGAAGCTTTCTTT,CAWSVTLEAFF
TRBJ1-2,NA,TRBV18,NA,TGTGCCAGCTCCCTAGATCGACAGAGCTGGGGTGGCTACACCTTC,CASSLDRQSWGGYTF
TRBJ1-4,NA,TRBV4-3,NA,TGCGCCAGCAGCCAAGATCAGGCAGTCCCTAATGAAAAACTGTTTTTT,CASSQDQAVPNEKLFF
TRBJ2-1,TRBD2,TRBV9,NA,TGTGCCAGCAGCGTACGGGCTAGCGGGAGCCATGAGCAGTTCTTC,CASSVRASGSHEQFF
TRBJ2-7,TRBD1,TRBV4-1,NA,TGCGCCAGCTCTTGGATGACGGGACAGGCCTACGAGCAGTACTTC,CASSWMTGQAYEQYF
TRBJ2-1,TRBD2,TRBV15,few,TGTGCCACCAGCGGAGGACTAGCGGGCGTCAATGGGCAGTTCTTC,CATSGGLAGVNGQFF
TRBJ1-1,TRBD1,TRBV10-3,NA,TGTGCCATCAGGCCCACAGGGGAAGGCACTGAAGCTTTCTTT,CAIRPTGEGTEAFF
TRBJ2-2,NA,TRBV5-4,NA,TGTGCCAGCAGAAATCCGCAGCGCCGGGAGCTGTTTTTT,CASRNPQRRELFF
TRBJ1-3,NA,TRBV19,NA,TGTGCCAGTAGTCCCCAAGACAGTGCTGGAAACACCATATATTTT,CASSPQDSAGNTIYF
TRBJ1-2,NA,TRBV27,NA,TGTGCCAGCAGATCCCCAGGGCAGGGGAAGGTCTATGGCTACACCTTC,CASRSPGQGKVYGYTF
TRBJ2-7,NA,TRBV7-9,NA,TGTGCCAGCAGCTTAGGGGACATCTACGAGCAGTACTTC,CASSLGDIYEQYF
TRBJ2-1,TRBD2,TRBV6-4,once,TGTGCCAGCAGTGACAAGCGGGGGGGCTCCAATGAGCAGTTCTTC,CASSDKRGGSNEQFF
TRBJ2-2,TRBD2,TRBV19,NA,TGTGCCAGTAGTATCGGTCCGGGAGGCGACACCGGGGAGCTGTTTTTT,CASSIGPGGDTGELFF
TRBJ1-1,NA,TRBV27,NA,TGTGCCAGCAGTTCAGGTGATCAGCCTGAAGCTTTCTTT,CASSSGDQPEAFF
TRBJ2-4,TRBD1,TRBV25-1,NA,TGTGCCAGCAGTGAATACGGGGGGACAGGGGACATTCAGTACTTC,CASSEYGGTGDIQYF
TRBJ2-1,TRBD2,TRBV9,NA,TGTGCCAGCAGCGTAGGTAGCGGGGGGGCAGGCGTTGAGCAGTTCTTC,CASSVGSGGAGVEQFF
TRBJ2-1,TRBD2,TRBV6-4,NA,TGTGCCAGCAGTGAGACTAGCGGGACCTACAATGAGCAGTTCTTC,CASSETSGTYNEQFF
TRBJ2-1,TRBD2,TRBV6-1,NA,TGTGCCAGCAGTGCCCTAGCGGGAGCCCCCAACGAGCAGTTCTTC,CASSALAGAPNEQFF
TRBJ2-2,TRBD2,TRBV7-9,NA,TGTGCCAGCAGCTTTAGTAGCGGGGGAGTGCACACCGGGGAGCTGTTTTTT,CASSFSSGGVHTGELFF
TRBJ1-2,TRBD1,TRBV27,once,TGTGCCAGCAGTTTAACACTTGACAGGGGTGAAGGCTACACCTTC,CASSLTLDRGEGYTF
TRBJ2-3,NA,TRBV6-1,NA,TGTGCCAGCCCTAGCGACATATACACAGATACGCAGTATTTT,CASPSDIYTDTQYF
TRBJ1-1,NA,TRBV7-9,NA,TGTGCCAGCAGCTTACTCGACACCACTGAAGCTTTCTTT,CASSLLDTTEAFF
TRBJ1-2,TRBD1,TRBV30,NA,TGTGCCTCGGTATTCGACAGGGGGACAGGCTACACCTTC,CASVFDRGTGYTF
TRBJ1-6,NA,TRBV7-9,NA,TGTGCCAGCAGCTTAAGCTCACCCCTCCACTTT,CASSLSSPLHF
TRBJ2-1,NA,TRBV11-3,NA,TGTGCCAGCAGCTCCTCGACAGTAAATGAGCAGTTCTTC,CASSSSTVNEQFF
TRBJ2-7,TRBD1,TRBV25-1,few,TGTGCCAGCAGTGGTGACAGGGACAGCCCCTACGAGCAGTACTTC,CASSGDRDSPYEQYF
TRBJ2-1,TRBD1,TRBV5-1,NA,TGCGCCAGCAGCTTGAATGGACAGGTCCCCTACAATGAGCAGTTCTTC,CASSLNGQVPYNEQFF
TRBJ2-3,NA,TRBV11-1,once,TGTGCCAGCAGCTTATTCCCCCTCACAGATACGCAGTATTTT,CASSLFPLTDTQYF
TRBJ1-1,NA,TRBV18,NA,TGTGCCAGCTCACGCCAGGGGTGGGACGCAGGGAGGGACACTGAAGCTTTCTTT,CASSRQGWDAGRDTEAFF
TRBJ1-6,NA,TRBV6-6,NA,TGTGCCAGCAGCCTGACAGGCACACGCGGATCCCTCCACTTT,CASSLTGTRGSLHF
TRBJ2-1,TRBD1,TRBV7-3,few,TGTGCCAGCAGTCGAGAGCAGGGGGCGCGGAATGAGCAGTTCTTC,CASSREQGARNEQFF
TRBJ1-3,NA,TRBV5-1,NA,TGCGCCAGCAGCTTGGCGGCCGGGGGGTCTGGAAACACCATATATTTT,CASSLAAGGSGNTIYF
TRBJ1-2,TRBD1,TRBV2,NA,TGTGCCAGCAGCCCCACAGGGGACTATGGCTACACCTTC,CASSPTGDYGYTF
TRBJ2-2,NA,TRBV7-9,NA,TGTGCCAGCAGCTACTACGGGATCCTCAACACCGGGGAGCTGTTTTTT,CASSYYGILNTGELFF
TRBJ1-1,NA,TRBV5-4,once,TGTGCCAGCAGCTTGCAGGACACTGAAGCTTTCTTT,CASSLQDTEAFF
TRBJ2-1,NA,TRBV7-6,once,TGTGCCAGCAGCTTAGAACTAGTCCCTTACAATGAGCAGTTCTTC,CASSLELVPYNEQFF
TRBJ1-4,NA,TRBV19,few,TGTGCCAGTAGTGATAGCGAAAAACTGTTTTTT,CASSDSEKLFF
TRBJ2-2,TRBD1,TRBV11-3,NA,TGTGCCAGCAGCCGACAGGGGTGGAGCACCGGGGAGCTGTTTTTT,CASSRQGWSTGELFF
TRBJ1-2,NA,TRBV4-1,NA,TGCGCCAGCAGCCAAGTGCAGCCGGGGGACTATGGCTACACCTTC,CASSQVQPGDYGYTF